This entry features one T cell receptor beta chain sequence. This sample is drawn from a study of blood T cell repertoires in COVID-19. Study-level information: Samples came from the United States, Italy and Spain, spanning acute and convalescent COVID-19.

Data came from immunoSEQ multiplex PCR; TCRdb stores just in-frame clones and leaves some out. This repertoire shows around 250,000 clones, about nine tenths found once; its top ten account for roughly 4%. Cohort allocation depended upon clinical history that participants reported. V dropped 4 bases and J dropped 8; count of bases not matched to a gene: 7. The CDR3 runs to 15 residues. CDR1 SEHNR and CDR2 FQNEAQ come from the germline V gene (reference sequence). The TCR comes from a woman in her 30s with acute COVID-19. The sequencing sample was made of PBMCs or T cells enriched from blood (not recorded which). V gene TRBV7-9 combines with J gene TRBJ1-6; 8 bases fit TRBD1. The CDR3 here is CASSSGDRLDSPLHF. In DNA, the CDR3 is TGTGCCAGCAGCTCAGGGGACAGGTTGGATTCACCCCTCCACTTT.